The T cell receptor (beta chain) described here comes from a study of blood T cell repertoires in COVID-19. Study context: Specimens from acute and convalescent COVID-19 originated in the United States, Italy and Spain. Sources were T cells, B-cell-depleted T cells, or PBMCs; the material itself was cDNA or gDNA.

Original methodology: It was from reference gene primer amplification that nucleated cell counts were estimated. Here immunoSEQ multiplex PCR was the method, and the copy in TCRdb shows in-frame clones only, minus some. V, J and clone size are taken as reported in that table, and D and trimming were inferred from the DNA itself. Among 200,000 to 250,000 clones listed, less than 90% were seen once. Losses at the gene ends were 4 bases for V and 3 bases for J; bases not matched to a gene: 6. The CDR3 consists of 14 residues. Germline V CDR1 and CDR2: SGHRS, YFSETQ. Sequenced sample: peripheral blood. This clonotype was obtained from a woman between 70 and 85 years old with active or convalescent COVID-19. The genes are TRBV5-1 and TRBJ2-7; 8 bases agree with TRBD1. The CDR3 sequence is CASSPGQGFYEQYF. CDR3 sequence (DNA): TGCGCCAGCAGCCCAGGACAGGGTTTCTACGAGCAGTACTTC.